Listed below are T cell receptor beta chains from one sample, sequenced in a study of blood T cell repertoires in COVID-19. Assay: immunoSEQ multiplex PCR; the TCRdb copy retains only in-frame clones and omits some. The data hold roughly 280,000 clones, with approximately 86% observed a single time. What was sequenced was peripheral blood. The receptor set was obtained from a man aged 35-49 years with active or convalescent COVID-19. The CDR3 runs from the conserved cysteine through the conserved F or W. A D gene is named only where the DNA matches it firmly. Not every row has a clone size; where given, it reads once, few, many or a size class.

V: TRBV10-3; D: TRBD1; J: TRBJ2-5; size: -; DNA: TGTGCCACCCGAGAGGGACAGGGGTCCTCTTTGGAGACCCAGTACTTC; CDR3: CATREGQGSSLETQYF
V: TRBV24-1; D: TRBD2; J: TRBJ2-3; size: -; DNA: TGTGCCACTGGGACCGTAGCGGGAAGCACAGATACGCAGTATTTT; CDR3: CATGTVAGSTDTQYF
V: TRBV11-3; D: -; J: TRBJ2-5; size: -; DNA: TGTGCCAGCAGCTTCCGGGGGGCAAACGTACAAGAGACCCAGTACTTC; CDR3: CASSFRGANVQETQYF
V: TRBV10-2; D: -; J: TRBJ2-3; size: -; DNA: TGCGCCAGCAGCGGGAGTGATACGCAGTATTTT; CDR3: CASSGSDTQYF
V: TRBV6-1; D: TRBD1; J: TRBJ2-7; size: -; DNA: TGTGCCAGCAGTGAGGTACCTGGACAGGCCACCGGGCAGTACTTC; CDR3: CASSEVPGQATGQYF
V: TRBV15; D: -; J: TRBJ1-5; size: few; DNA: TGTGCCACCAGCAGGGGCACCAATCAGCCCCAGCATTTT; CDR3: CATSRGTNQPQHF
V: TRBV29-1; D: -; J: TRBJ1-2; size: -; DNA: TGCAGCGCCAGGACACCTAATAACTATGGCTACACCTTC; CDR3: CSARTPNNYGYTF
V: TRBV9; D: -; J: TRBJ2-7; size: once; DNA: TGTGCCAGCAGCTCCCCCTATGGTAGCTCCTACGAGCAGTACTTC; CDR3: CASSSPYGSSYEQYF
V: TRBV7-3; D: TRBD1; J: TRBJ1-2; size: few; DNA: TGTGCCAGTGGGCCTGGGACAGGGGCAGGCTATGGCTACACCTTC; CDR3: CASGPGTGAGYGYTF
V: TRBV5-1; D: TRBD1; J: TRBJ2-1; size: -; DNA: TGCGCCAGCAGCGTAACCACAGGGGGCCTTTATTACAATGAGCAGTTCTTC; CDR3: CASSVTTGGLYYNEQFF
V: TRBV9; D: -; J: TRBJ2-1; size: -; DNA: TGTGCCAGCAGCGGGACTTGGTTTGAGCAGTTCTTC; CDR3: CASSGTWFEQFF
V: TRBV25-1; D: -; J: TRBJ2-7; size: once; DNA: TGTGCCAGCAGTGCCAGCTCCTACGAGCAGTACTTC; CDR3: CASSASSYEQYF
V: TRBV5-5; D: TRBD1; J: TRBJ1-4; size: -; DNA: TGTGCCAGCAGCGGGGACAGGAGTTACACTAATGAAAAACTGTTTTTT; CDR3: CASSGDRSYTNEKLFF
V: TRBV19; D: TRBD2; J: TRBJ2-3; size: -; DNA: TGTGCCAGTAGTATAGCCCGGACTAGCGGGGGGACAGATACGCAGTATTTT; CDR3: CASSIARTSGGTDTQYF
V: TRBV6-1; D: TRBD2; J: TRBJ2-5; size: -; DNA: TGTGCCAGCAGTGATATTAGCGGGGATCAAGAGACCCAGTACTTC; CDR3: CASSDISGDQETQYF
V: TRBV7-9; D: TRBD2; J: TRBJ2-7; size: -; DNA: TGTGCCAGCAGCCAAAGCGGGACTAGCGGCCCAAGCTCCTACGAGCAGTACTTC; CDR3: CASSQSGTSGPSSYEQYF
V: TRBV9; D: -; J: TRBJ2-2; size: -; DNA: TGTGCCAGCAGCGCTGGCCGGGACACTGACACCGGGGAGCTGTTTTTT; CDR3: CASSAGRDTDTGELFF
V: TRBV19; D: TRBD1; J: TRBJ1-5; size: -; DNA: TGTGCCAGTAGTATATCCGAGACAGGGCTCCAGCCCCAGCATTTT; CDR3: CASSISETGLQPQHF
V: TRBV7-9; D: TRBD1; J: TRBJ1-3; size: -; DNA: TGTGCCAGCAGCGGTCCGGGACAGGGGAGCCCTTTCACCATATATTTT; CDR3: CASSGPGQGSPFTIYF
V: TRBV5-1; D: TRBD1; J: TRBJ1-1; size: -; DNA: TGCGCCAGCGCCGACAGGGGTGCCATGAACACTGAAGCTTTCTTT; CDR3: CASADRGAMNTEAFF
V: TRBV6-4; D: -; J: TRBJ1-4; size: -; DNA: TGTGCCAGCAGTGACCAGGGTGGGGAAAAACTGTTTTTT; CDR3: CASSDQGGEKLFF
V: TRBV29-1; D: TRBD1; J: TRBJ2-7; size: -; DNA: TGCAGCGTTCTAGGGACAGGGGTCAACGAGCAGTACTTC; CDR3: CSVLGTGVNEQYF
V: TRBV5-6; D: -; J: TRBJ1-2; size: -; DNA: TGTGCCAGCAGCTTGGTTGAGGACTATGGCTACACCTTC; CDR3: CASSLVEDYGYTF
V: TRBV19; D: -; J: TRBJ1-5; size: -; DNA: TGTGCCAGTGACGCCCTCCTCCCCAGGGGCAATCAGCCCCAGCATTTT; CDR3: CASDALLPRGNQPQHF